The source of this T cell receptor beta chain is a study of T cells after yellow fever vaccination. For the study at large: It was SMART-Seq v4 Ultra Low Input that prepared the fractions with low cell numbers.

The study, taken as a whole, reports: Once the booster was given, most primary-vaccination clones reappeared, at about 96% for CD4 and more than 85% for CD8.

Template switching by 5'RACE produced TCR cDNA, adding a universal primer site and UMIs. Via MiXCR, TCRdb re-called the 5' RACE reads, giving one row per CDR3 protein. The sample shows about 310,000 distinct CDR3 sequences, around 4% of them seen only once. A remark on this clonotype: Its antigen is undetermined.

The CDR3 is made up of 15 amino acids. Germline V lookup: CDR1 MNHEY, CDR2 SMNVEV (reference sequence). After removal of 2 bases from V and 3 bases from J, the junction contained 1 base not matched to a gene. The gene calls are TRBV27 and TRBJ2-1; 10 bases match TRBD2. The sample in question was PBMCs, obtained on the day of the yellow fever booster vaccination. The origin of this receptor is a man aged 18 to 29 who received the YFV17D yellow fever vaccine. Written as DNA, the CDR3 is TGTGCCAGCAGTTTAAGCGGGGGGGACTACAATGAGCAGTTCTTC. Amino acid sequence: CASSLSGGDYNEQFF.